The subject of this entry is one T cell receptor beta chain. Its antigen is unidentified. These data belong to a study of graft-versus-host responses after intestinal transplantation. Study overall: Induction with anti-thymocyte globulin, then tacrolimus and steroids for about 3 years, was given to all recipients.

The repertoire was sequenced with immunoSEQ multiplex PCR; TCRdb's copy has only in-frame clones and lacks some. Of fewer than 85,000 clones in the sample, roughly 90% were seen once. Study-level points and caveats: High graft-versus-host to host-versus-graft clonal ratios were found in allografts of patients who had graft-donor T cell macrochimerism.

In germline, CDR1 is MDHEN, CDR2 SYDVKM. After removal of 5 bases from V and 4 bases from J, the junction contained 12 bases not matched to a gene. The CDR3 is made up of 17 amino acids. J is TRBJ2-1 and V is TRBV28, with TRBD1 matching 9 bases. The source is a human donor who received an intestinal transplant. Sequencing used unstimulated CD8+ T cells sorted from spleen or lymph node cells, obtained before intestinal transplant. The CDR3 bases are TGTGCCAGCAGTATGGCCGGGACAGGGCTCGGATACAATGAGCAGTTCTTC. Its translation is CASSMAGTGLGYNEQFF. Combining the CDR3 with reference TRBV28 and TRBJ2-1 gives the whole variable domain DVKVTQSSRYLVKRTGEKVFLECVQDMDHENMFWYRQDPGLGLRLIYFSYDVKMKEKGDIPEGYSVSREKKERFSLILESASTNQTSMYLCASSMAGTGLGYNEQFFGPGTRLTVL.